The present entry profiles one T cell receptor (beta chain) with its context. Its antigen is still unknown. The sample originates from a study of OX40 agonist ivuxolimab in advanced cancers. Study-wide background: At 0.01 to 10 mg/kg, ivuxolimab was administered intravenously to patients every 2 weeks.

Findings and caveats of the study: At 0.1 to 3.0 mg/kg, clonal expansion of CD4+ and CD8+ blood T cells had occurred by week 6.

It was autoimmune disease history or systemic immunosuppression that excluded patients. Using immunoSEQ multiplex PCR, the repertoire was profiled, and TCRdb retains in-frame clones only, with some absent. The sample lists about 66,000 clones, roughly three quarters occurring once. Trimming removed 1 base at V and 10 bases at J, with 7 bases between. The CDR3 is 11 amino acids. The V gene's germline CDR1 is SGHVS and CDR2 FQNEAQ. This TCR was sampled from an adult with an advanced solid tumor such as melanoma, head and neck, liver or kidney cancer. The chain couples TRBV7-8 to TRBJ2-5; D call uncertain. The sample in question was CD4+ or CD8+ T cells sorted from blood, obtained in a trial of the OX40 agonist ivuxolimab. The DNA for the CDR3 is TGTGCCAGCAGCTTAGGAGACGTCCAGTACTTC. This sequence encodes CASSLGDVQYF. The full variable domain, rest sourced from reference TRBV7-8 and TRBJ2-5, is GAGVSQSPRYKVAKRGQDVALRCDPISGHVSLFWYQQALGQGPEFLTYFQNEAQLDKSGLPSDRFFAERPEGSVSTLKIQRTQQEDSAVYLCASSLGDVQYFGPGTRLLVL.